Following are 22 T cell receptor beta chains from one sample sequenced in a study of T cell clonotyping in hematopoietic cell transplantation. Method: immunoSEQ multiplex PCR; TCRdb's copy keeps in-frame clones and lacks some. The sample includes 40,000 to 55,000 clones, roughly 92% of them seen just once. Material for sequencing was peripheral blood mononuclear cells. Receptors were obtained from a woman aged 50 to 60 in good health. Some clones in this sample may be carry-over from other donors' samples.

This rearrangement joins TRBV7-2 to TRBJ2-2; weak D call: TRBD2 (5 bases). Germline assignment: CDR1 SGHTA and CDR2 FQGNSA. The CDR3 has 15 amino acids. Trimming took 5 bases from V and 5 from J, leaving 15 bases between them. Here the CDR3 DNA reads TGTGCCAGCAGCCCTGGGGTCCGAGGGACCGGGGAGCTGTTTTTT. Amino acids: CASSPGVRGTGELFF.

DNA of the CDR3: TGTGCCAGCAGCCGACCTGGGACAGGTGAGCAGTTCTTC. Amino acid sequence: CASSRPGTGEQFF. The chain couples TRBV4-2 to TRBJ2-1; 8 bases are a match to TRBD1. Germline assignment: CDR1 LGHNA and CDR2 YNFKEQ. V shed 4 bases, J shed 9 bases, and the junction held 5 bases outside the gene matches. CDR3 length: 13 amino acids.

The chain employs TRBV2 and TRBJ1-4; D might be TRBD1 (5 bases). V lost 6 bases and J lost 6, with 8 bases in between. Germline V lookup: CDR1 SNHLY, CDR2 FYNNEI. CDR3 length equals 12 residues. The CDR3 coding sequence is TGTGCCAGCAGCCGGGACGATGAAAAACTGTTTTTT. Translation gives CASSRDDEKLFF.

The rearrangement links TRBV19 to TRBJ2-7; 9 bases map to TRBD2. J gave up 5 bases and V 6 bases, and 5 bases lay outside the gene matches. The CDR3 runs to 13 residues. The germline gives CDR1 LNHDA, CDR2 SQIVND (reference sequence). CDR3 in amino acids: CASRASGVDEQYF. The CDR3 nucleotides are TGTGCCAGTAGGGCTAGCGGGGTCGACGAGCAGTACTTC.

A word on this clone: In the same sample, other DNA sequences code for this CDR3. V is TRBV5-1 and J is TRBJ2-7; 11 nucleotides match TRBD1. The CDR3 covers 15 residues. Germline V gene sequence: CDR1 SGHRS, CDR2 YFSETQ. V gave up 4 bases and J gave up 3 bases; unmatched junction bases: 6. Written as DNA, the CDR3 is TGCGCCAGCAGCATCTCCGGGACAGGGGGCTACGAGCAGTACTTC. It yields the protein CASSISGTGGYEQYF.

The chain carries TRBV7-2 and TRBJ2-2; TRBD2 matches 7 bases. CDR3 length: 16 residues. The germline V gene has CDR1 SGHTA and CDR2 FQGNSA. V lost 4 bases to trimming and J lost 3 bases; unmatched junction nucleotides: 8. DNA of the CDR3: TGTGCCAGCAGCTCCCACGGCGGGGGTTACACCGGGGAGCTGTTTTTT. It is translated as CASSSHGGGYTGELFF.

This chain joins TRBV19 and TRBJ2-1; D uncertain. The CDR3 covers 11 residues. Germline CDR1 is LNHDA and CDR2 is SQIVND (reference sequence). V lost 1 base and J 7 bases, leaving 2 bases between the germline ends. The CDR3 spells CASSIGNEQFF. Here the CDR3 DNA reads TGTGCCAGTAGTATAGGAAATGAGCAGTTCTTC. The full variable domain, with the rest looked up from reference TRBV19 and TRBJ2-1, is DGGITQSPKYLFRKEGQNVTLSCEQNLNHDAMYWYRQDPGQGLRLIYYSQIVNDFQKGDIAEGYSVSREKKESFPLTVTSAQKNPTAFYLCASSIGNEQFFGPGTRLTVL.

This chain uses TRBV5-1 with TRBJ1-1; maybe TRBD1 (6 bases). The ends were cut back, 0 bases at V and 4 bases at J, with 13 bases in the middle. Germline V gene data show CDR1 as SGHRS and CDR2 as YFSETQ. CDR3 size: 15 residues. For the CDR3, the DNA is TGCGCCAGCAGCTTGGCAGGGGAAAGAATCACTGAAGCTTTCTTT. Amino acid sequence: CASSLAGERITEAFF.

The chain combines TRBV5-4 with TRBJ1-1; no clear D. CDR1 is SGHNT and CDR2 is YYREEE in the germline V gene (reference sequence). With 0 bases removed from V and 6 bases from J, the gap between germline ends came to 9 bases. There are 13 residues in the CDR3. Here the CDR3 DNA reads TGTGCCAGCAGCTTGGACGTAGGCGCTGAAGCTTTCTTT. It codes for CASSLDVGAEAFF.

This chain uses TRBV7-6 with TRBJ1-5, with 10 bases that match TRBD1. Germline trimming cut 5 bases from V and 6 bases from J; bases unmatched to any gene: 7. The germline CDR1 and CDR2 sequences are SGHVS and FNYEAQ. This CDR3 comprises 15 residues. The CDR3 protein is CASSQGTGVVQPQHF. In nucleotides, the CDR3 is TGTGCCAGCAGCCAAGGGACAGGGGTTGTTCAGCCCCAGCATTTT.

The chain links TRBV6-1 to TRBJ1-5; TRBD1 agrees at 11 bases. There are 15 residues in the CDR3. J lost 6 bases, V lost 6 bases, and 7 bases had no gene match. Germline assignment: CDR1 MNHNS and CDR2 SASEGT. CDR3 region: CASSSDRGRIQPQHF. In DNA, the CDR3 is TGTGCCAGCAGCTCGGACAGGGGGCGTATTCAGCCCCAGCATTTT.

The CDR3 reads CASSGTWGNNSPLHF. DNA of the CDR3: TGTGCCAGCAGTGGGACATGGGGAAATAATTCACCCCTCCACTTT. V gene TRBV6-1 combines with J gene TRBJ1-6, with a weak D call TRBD1 (5 bases). The V end lost 4 bases, the J end lost 5 bases, and 12 bases lay between the germline ends. The CDR3 sequence is 15 residues long. Germline V gene data show CDR1 as MNHNS and CDR2 as SASEGT.

The rearrangement links TRBV9 to TRBJ2-3; D might be TRBD2 (7 bases). The CDR3 is made up of 18 amino acids. Trimming left V 0 bases short and J 3 bases short, with 20 bases between. Germline V gene data show CDR1 as SGDLS and CDR2 as YYNGEE. CDR3 residues: CASSVEGGFGGATDTQYF. CDR3 nucleotide sequence: TGTGCCAGCAGCGTAGAGGGGGGGTTCGGGGGAGCGACAGATACGCAGTATTTT.

J is TRBJ2-1 and V is TRBV29-1; a weak D match, TRBD2 (5 bases). Looked up from germline, CDR1 is SQVTM and CDR2 is ANQGSEA. The CDR3 covers 15 residues. Deletions cut 2 bases from V and 2 bases from J, with 13 bases between. CDR3 nucleotides: TGCAGCGTTGAAATTCCGAGGGTAGCCTACAATGAGCAGTTCTTC. This encodes CSVEIPRVAYNEQFF.

This clone was recorded only once. The genes are TRBV29-1 and TRBJ1-5; TRBD1 might be the D (6 bases). Germline V CDR1 and CDR2: SQVTM, ANQGSEA. CDR3 length: 12 residues. Trimming removed 4 bases at V and 9 bases at J, with 13 bases between. The CDR3, as DNA: TGCAGCGTTGTGGACACAGGGAGGCCCCAGCATTTT. The encoded protein is CSVVDTGRPQHF.

CDR3 bases: TGTGCCAGCAGAGGGACAGGGGGCGCATCCGGGGCCAACGTCCTGACTTTC. It codes for CASRGTGGASGANVLTF. The J gene is TRBJ2-6, the V gene TRBV28; TRBD1 matches 12 bases. V gave up 6 bases and J gave up 4 bases; unmatched junction bases: 7. The CDR3 runs 17 residues. CDR1 is MDHEN and CDR2 is SYDVKM in the germline V gene.

The chain couples TRBV7-8 to TRBJ1-2, with D hard to call. The germline V and J ends were trimmed by 2 bases and 2 bases, with 6 bases remaining between them. In germline, CDR1 is SGHVS, CDR2 FQNEAQ. The CDR3 loop spans 13 amino acids. Here the CDR3 DNA reads TGTGCCAGCAGCTTAAGCAGCAACTATGGCTACACCTTC. Translation gives CASSLSSNYGYTF.

CDR3 in amino acids: CASSTGQYDYEQYF. CDR3 sequence (DNA): TGCGCCAGCAGCACGGGACAGTATGACTACGAGCAGTACTTC. This sequence joins TRBV5-1 and TRBJ2-7; the match to TRBD1 covers 7 bases. Germline values: CDR1 SGHRS, CDR2 YFSETQ. J was trimmed by 3 bases and V by 4 bases; bases with no gene match: 7. This CDR3 spans 14 amino acids.

The V gene is TRBV6-6, the J gene TRBJ2-3; D is uncertain. Per germline, CDR1 MNHNY and CDR2 SVGAGI (reference sequence). The V and J ends lost 3 bases and 1 base respectively, with 5 bases between them. The CDR3 extends over 13 amino acids. The CDR3 nucleotides are TGTGCCAGCAGTTATGGCCGCACAGATACGCAGTATTTT. It yields the protein CASSYGRTDTQYF.

V is TRBV29-1 and J is TRBJ2-7; 8 positions agree with TRBD1. CDR3 size: 19 residues. Germline assignment: CDR1 SQVTM and CDR2 ANQGSEA. V lost 6 bases to trimming and J lost 2 bases; unmatched junction nucleotides: 24. The CDR3 bases are TGCAGCGTCTCCCTCCGTGGGACAGGTGGGCCGAAAAAGACCTACGAGCAGTACTTC. It codes for CSVSLRGTGGPKKTYEQYF.

This chain uses TRBV28 with TRBJ1-5; the match to TRBD1 covers 7 bases. V was clipped by 9 bases and J by 0 bases; unmatched bases: 2. Germline CDR1 is MDHEN and CDR2 is SYDVKM. The CDR3 covers 13 residues. In nucleotides, the CDR3 is TGTGCCAGTGGGACAGATAGCAATCAGCCCCAGCATTTT. Its protein is CASGTDSNQPQHF.

V and J are TRBV7-6 and TRBJ1-5, with D maybe TRBD1 (6 bases). V was trimmed by 4 bases and J by 7 bases, leaving 11 bases between them. This CDR3 contains 13 residues. Per the germline V gene, CDR1 is SGHVS and CDR2 is FNYEAQ. CDR3 DNA sequence: TGTGCCAGCAGCTCCCGAGGGGGGCAGCCCCAGCATTTT. It yields the protein CASSSRGGQPQHF.